Each of the 24 T cell receptor beta chains below was sequenced from the same sample in a study of cytomegalovirus exposure and HLA in healthy donors. The PCR ran on 60 Vbeta and 13 Jbeta primers. Sequencing was performed with immunoSEQ multiplex PCR; in TCRdb, only in-frame clones are kept and a portion is missing. The sample includes roughly 150,000 clones, approximately 80% of them seen just once. The sequenced sample was PBMCs. The receptors stem from a man aged 40-49 years in good health and CMV-seronegative.

The V call is TRBV15, the J call TRBJ1-1, with 7 bases aligning to TRBD1. Germline values: CDR1 LNHNV, CDR2 YYDKDF (reference sequence). The V gene end was trimmed by 5 bases and the J gene end by 7 bases; junction bases not matched to a gene: 7. The CDR3 totals 13 residues. The CDR3 DNA is TGTGCCACCAGCGAAGGGACAGAGGATGAAGCTTTCTTT. This gives the protein CATSEGTEDEAFF.

The chain has TRBV6-5 and TRBJ2-1, with D hard to call. The CDR3 is made up of 14 amino acids. Looked up from germline, CDR1 is MNHEY and CDR2 is SVGAGI. Deletions cut 2 bases from V and 6 bases from J, with 11 bases between. In DNA form, the CDR3 reads TGTGCCAGCAGTTACCCCGAAAGCATCAATGAGCAGTTCTTC. The encoded protein is CASSYPESINEQFF.

CDR3 in DNA: TGTGCCTGGAGCGAGGACAGCGAAAAACTGTTTTTT. It is translated as CAWSEDSEKLFF. The V gene is TRBV30, the J gene TRBJ1-4, with D tentatively TRBD1 (6 bases). The CDR3 sequence is 12 residues long. V shed 3 bases and J shed 8 bases, with 10 bases lying between them. Looked up from germline, CDR1 is GTSNPN and CDR2 is SVGIG (reference sequence).

This clone was seen once. The chain has TRBV5-1 and TRBJ2-2; D gene unclear. From germline, CDR1 is SGHRS and CDR2 YFSETQ. V shed 0 bases and J shed 3 bases, with 9 bases lying between them. The CDR3 consists of 15 residues. CDR3 nucleotides: TGCGCCAGCAGCTTGGGTGTTTTCGACACCGGGGAGCTGTTTTTT. It is translated as CASSLGVFDTGELFF.

This clone was seen once. The chain couples TRBV12-5 to TRBJ2-7; 12 bases are a match to TRBD2. V lost 4 bases to trimming and J lost 4 bases; unmatched junction nucleotides: 5. This CDR3 is built from 15 residues. The germline V gene has CDR1 LGHNT and CDR2 FRNRAP. CDR3 amino acids: CASGSRLAGDYEQYF. CDR3 bases: TGTGCTAGTGGTTCCCGACTAGCGGGAGATTACGAGCAGTACTTC.

This clone is a singleton in its sample. This chain links TRBV11-3 with TRBJ2-3, with D unresolved. Germline CDR1 SGHNT, CDR2 YENEEA. V lost 5 bases and J lost 3, with 12 bases in between. There are 14 residues in the CDR3. The DNA for the CDR3 is TGTGCCAGCAGCCTTTCACTCAGGACAGATACGCAGTATTTT. Its translation is CASSLSLRTDTQYF.

V and J are TRBV7-9 and TRBJ1-1; the D is unclear. Looked up from germline, CDR1 is SEHNR and CDR2 is FQNEAQ (reference sequence). The length of the CDR3 is 15 residues. The ends were cut back, 4 bases at V and 5 bases at J, with 17 bases in the middle. The CDR3 sequence: CASSSGLEVKTEAFF. In DNA form, the CDR3 reads TGTGCCAGCAGCTCAGGCCTTGAAGTCAAGACTGAAGCTTTCTTT.

The V gene is TRBV7-9, the J gene TRBJ2-7, with 11 positions matching TRBD2. This CDR3 comprises 14 residues. V shed 4 bases and J 2 bases; nucleotides not matched to a gene: 1. Looked up from germline, CDR1 is SEHNR and CDR2 is FQNEAQ (reference sequence). CDR3 coding DNA: TGTGCCAGCAGCTCGACTAGCGGGACCTACGAGCAGTACTTC. This sequence encodes CASSSTSGTYEQYF.

J is TRBJ2-7 and V is TRBV5-6; 7 nucleotides align to TRBD2. CDR1 SGHDT and CDR2 YYEEEE come from the germline V gene. J gave up 2 bases and V 1 base, and 9 bases lay outside the gene matches. The CDR3 extends over 16 amino acids. CDR3 DNA sequence: TGTGCCAGCAGCTTGTTTCGGGAGGCGGCCACCTACGAGCAGTACTTC. It translates to CASSLFREAATYEQYF.

The rearrangement joins TRBV5-6 to TRBJ2-3; maybe TRBD2 (5 bases). CDR1 is SGHDT, CDR2 YYEEEE, per germline. The V end was cut by 0 bases, the J end by 8 bases, with 13 bases between. The CDR3 length is 14 residues. The CDR3 bases are TGTGCCAGCAGCTTGGGTACACCCCGGGGTACGCAGTATTTT. This sequence encodes CASSLGTPRGTQYF. Variable domain in full (rest from reference TRBV5-6 and TRBJ2-3): DAGVTQSPTHLIKTRGQQVTLRCSPKSGHDTVSWYQQALGQGPQFIFQYYEEEERQRGNFPDRFSGHQFPNYSSELNVNALLLGDSALYLCASSLGTPRGTQYFGPGTRLTVL.

This clone was detected once. V gene TRBV27 combines with J gene TRBJ2-1; tentatively, D is TRBD1 (6 bases). Germline V lookup: CDR1 MNHEY, CDR2 SMNVEV (reference sequence). This CDR3 spans 13 amino acids. V lost 0 bases to trimming and J lost 7 bases, with 7 bases between them. The CDR3, as DNA: TGTGCCAGCAGTTTATCGAGGGGGAATGAGCAGTTCTTC. Its protein product is CASSLSRGNEQFF.

The chain uses TRBV19 and TRBJ2-6; TRBD2 matches at 7 bases. The CDR3 loop spans 12 amino acids. V gave up 6 bases and J gave up 8 bases; unmatched junction bases: 1. Germline V gene data show CDR1 as LNHDA and CDR2 as SQIVND (reference sequence). The CDR3 DNA reads as TGTGCCAGTAGGGGGGGGACCAACGTCCTGACTTTC. This codes for CASRGGTNVLTF.

The rearrangement joins TRBV7-2 to TRBJ1-1, with D perhaps TRBD1 (6 bases). CDR3 length: 14 amino acids. CDR1 is SGHTA and CDR2 is FQGNSA in the germline V gene. Trimming cost V 4 bases and J 0 bases, with 9 bases left between them. The CDR3 reads CASSSTGLNTEAFF. The CDR3 DNA is TGTGCCAGCAGCTCAACAGGGTTGAACACTGAAGCTTTCTTT.

V is TRBV4-2 and J is TRBJ2-7, with D possibly TRBD2 on 7 matching bases. The length of the CDR3 is 16 residues. Per germline, CDR1 LGHNA and CDR2 YNFKEQ. V was pared by 4 bases and J by 4 bases, with 20 bases between. CDR3 protein: CASSPLGAGGLYEQYF. Written as DNA, the CDR3 is TGTGCCAGCAGCCCCCTTGGGGCCGGGGGGCTATACGAGCAGTACTTC.

The V gene is TRBV4-3, the J gene TRBJ1-5; weak D call: TRBD1 (5 bases). CDR1 is LGHNA, CDR2 YSLEER, per germline. The CDR3 has 14 amino acids. The V gene lost 0 bases and the J gene lost 6 bases, with 9 bases spanning the gap. The CDR3, as DNA: TGCGCCAGCAGCCAAGATCAGGGTATTCAGCCCCAGCATTTT. This encodes CASSQDQGIQPQHF.

V is TRBV30 and J is TRBJ2-4; D possibly corresponds to TRBD2 (6 bases). Germline CDR1 and CDR2: GTSNPN and SVGIG (reference sequence). Trimming removed 3 bases from V and 5 bases from J, with 14 bases in between. The CDR3 has 14 amino acids. CDR3 nucleotide sequence: TGTGCCTGGAGCCCCGGGACTGGGGAAAACATTCAGTACTTC. It specifies CAWSPGTGENIQYF.

The chain uses TRBV9 and TRBJ2-5; 7 positions match TRBD2. TRBJ2-7 explains the end of the DNA better; the J call may be wrong. The CDR3 covers 17 residues. From germline, CDR1 is SGDLS and CDR2 YYNGEE. The CDR3 loop reads CASSPRGSGTIADEQYF. CDR3 sequence (DNA): TGTGCCAGCAGCCCCCGGGGGTCCGGGACTATCGCGGACGAGCAGTACTTC.

V usage is TRBV18 and J usage is TRBJ1-4, with TRBD1 as a possible D gene (6 bases). CDR1 and CDR2 (germline): KGHSH, LQKENI. The CDR3 extends over 15 amino acids. The V and J ends lost 2 bases and 4 bases respectively, with 11 bases between them. The CDR3: CASSPATGLNEKLFF. CDR3 DNA: TGTGCCAGCTCACCAGCGACAGGCCTTAATGAAAAACTGTTTTTT.

The chain is built from TRBV29-1 and TRBJ2-7; no clear D gene. This CDR3 is built from 11 residues. Between the trimmed V and J ends, which lost 4 bases and 5 bases, there was a span of 9 bases. Germline V gene lookup returns CDR1 SQVTM and CDR2 ANQGSEA. CDR3 sequence reads: CSVGAGNEQYF. The DNA for the CDR3 is TGCAGCGTTGGGGCTGGAAACGAGCAGTACTTC.

The J gene is TRBJ2-1, the V gene TRBV28; D remains unclear. This CDR3 contains 11 residues. The V end was cut by 4 bases, the J end by 5 bases, with 3 bases between. Germline assignment: CDR1 MDHEN and CDR2 SYDVKM. This CDR3 is CASSYNNEQFF. The CDR3, as DNA: TGTGCCAGCAGTTACAACAATGAGCAGTTCTTC.

The chain employs TRBV23-1 and TRBJ1-5, with D hard to call. TRBV23-1 is placed among ORFs of uncertain function. The CDR3 runs to 18 residues. The V end was cut by 0 bases, the J end by 4 bases, with 19 bases between. In DNA form, the CDR3 reads TGCGCCAGCAGTCAATCGAGCGGAGCCAGGCAGGCTAATCAGCCCCAGCATTTT. This gives the protein CASSQSSGARQANQPQHF.

V is TRBV5-1 and J is TRBJ1-1; D may be TRBD1 (5 bases). Germline CDR1 is SGHRS and CDR2 is YFSETQ. The V and J ends lost 0 bases and 4 bases respectively, with 10 bases between them. This CDR3 region has 14 residues. Here the CDR3 reads CASSLVGLGTEAFF. Here the CDR3 DNA reads TGCGCCAGCAGCTTGGTGGGGCTAGGCACTGAAGCTTTCTTT.

This clone was recorded only once. The chain carries TRBV19 and TRBJ2-7; TRBD2 aligns across 10 bases. CDR3 length equals 16 residues. From germline, CDR1 is LNHDA and CDR2 SQIVND (reference sequence). V trimming: 3 bases; J trimming: 2 bases; junction bases outside the gene matches: 7. As DNA, the CDR3 is TGTGCCAGTAGTATGGGGCTAGCGGGGGACACCTACGAGCAGTACTTC. It encodes CASSMGLAGDTYEQYF.

The chain couples TRBV4-1 to TRBJ1-4, with TRBD1 matching over 9 bases. V trimming: 1 base; J trimming: 7 bases; junction bases outside the gene matches: 1. Germline V gene lookup returns CDR1 MGHRA and CDR2 YSYEKL. CDR3 length: 14 amino acids. In DNA form, the CDR3 reads TGCGCCAGCAGCCAAGGGACAGGGGTTGAAAAACTGTTTTTT. It specifies CASSQGTGVEKLFF.